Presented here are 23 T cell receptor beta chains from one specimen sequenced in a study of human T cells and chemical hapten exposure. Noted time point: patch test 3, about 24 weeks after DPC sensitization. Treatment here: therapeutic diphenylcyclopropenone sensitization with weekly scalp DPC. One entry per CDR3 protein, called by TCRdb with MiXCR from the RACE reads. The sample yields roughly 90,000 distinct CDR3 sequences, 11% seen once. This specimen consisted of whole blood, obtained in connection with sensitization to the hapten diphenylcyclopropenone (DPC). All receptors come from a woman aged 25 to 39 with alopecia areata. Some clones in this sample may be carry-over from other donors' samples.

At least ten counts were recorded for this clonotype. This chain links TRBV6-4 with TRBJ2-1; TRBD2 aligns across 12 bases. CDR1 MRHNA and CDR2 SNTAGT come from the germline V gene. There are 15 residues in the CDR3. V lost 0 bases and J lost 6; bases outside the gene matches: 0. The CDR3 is CASSDSTSGSNEQFF. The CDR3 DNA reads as TGTGCCAGCAGTGACTCGACTAGCGGGAGCAATGAGCAGTTCTTC.

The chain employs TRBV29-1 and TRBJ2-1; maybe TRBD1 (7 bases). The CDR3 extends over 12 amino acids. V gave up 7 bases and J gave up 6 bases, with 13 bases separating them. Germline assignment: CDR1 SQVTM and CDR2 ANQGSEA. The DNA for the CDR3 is TGCAGCGCGTGCCAGGGGGGCAATGAGCAGTTCTTC. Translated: CSACQGGNEQFF.

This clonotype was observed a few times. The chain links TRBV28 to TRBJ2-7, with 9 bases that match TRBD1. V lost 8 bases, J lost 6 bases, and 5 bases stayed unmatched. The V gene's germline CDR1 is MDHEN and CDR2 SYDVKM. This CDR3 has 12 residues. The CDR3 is CASLRQGGEQYF. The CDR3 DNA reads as TGTGCCAGCCTGAGACAGGGGGGCGAGCAGTACTTC. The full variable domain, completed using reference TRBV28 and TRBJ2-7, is DVKVTQSSRYLVKRTGEKVFLECVQDMDHENMFWYRQDPGLGLRLIYFSYDVKMKEKGDIPEGYSVSREKKERFSLILESASTNQTSMYLCASLRQGGEQYFGPGTRLTVT.

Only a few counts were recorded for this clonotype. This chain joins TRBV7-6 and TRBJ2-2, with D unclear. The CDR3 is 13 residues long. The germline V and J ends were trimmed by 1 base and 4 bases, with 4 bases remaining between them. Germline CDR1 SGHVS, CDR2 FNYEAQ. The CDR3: CASSLGATGELFF. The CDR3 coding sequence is TGTGCCAGCAGCTTAGGGGCCACCGGGGAGCTGTTTTTT.

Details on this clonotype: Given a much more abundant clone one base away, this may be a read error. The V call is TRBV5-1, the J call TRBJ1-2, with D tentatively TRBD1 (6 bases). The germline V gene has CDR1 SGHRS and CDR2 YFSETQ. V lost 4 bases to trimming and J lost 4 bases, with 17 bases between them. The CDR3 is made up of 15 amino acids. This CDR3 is CASSLDPDRAYGYTF. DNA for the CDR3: TGCGCCAGCAGCCTCGACCCGGACAGAGCCTATGGCTACACCTTC. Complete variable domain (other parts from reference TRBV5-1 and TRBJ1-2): KAGVTQTPRYLIKTRGQQVTLSCSPISGHRSVSWYQQTPGQGLQFLFEYFSETQRNKGNFPGRFSGRQFSNSRSEMNVSTLELGDSALYLCASSLDPDRAYGYTFGSGTRLTVV.

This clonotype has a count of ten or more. The CDR3 nucleotides read TGTGCCAGCAGCTTTAGGGTGATAGGGGACGAGCAGTACGTC. Its translation is CASSFRVIGDEQYV. The genes are TRBV11-2 and TRBJ2-7; TRBD1 is a possible D gene (5 bases). The germline gives CDR1 SGHAT, CDR2 FQNNGV. Trimming took off 3 bases at V and 5 bases at J, with 14 bases between the two ends. This CDR3 has 14 amino acids.

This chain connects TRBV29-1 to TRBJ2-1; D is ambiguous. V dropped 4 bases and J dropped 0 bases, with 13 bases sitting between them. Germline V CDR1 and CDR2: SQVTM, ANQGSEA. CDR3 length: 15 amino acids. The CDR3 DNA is TGCAGCGTTGGCCCAAGGACCAGCTCCTACAATGAGCAGTTCTTC. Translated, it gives CSVGPRTSSYNEQFF.

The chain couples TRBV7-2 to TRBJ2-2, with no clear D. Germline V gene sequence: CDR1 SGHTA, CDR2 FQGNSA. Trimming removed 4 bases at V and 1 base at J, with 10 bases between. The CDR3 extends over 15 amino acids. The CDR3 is CASSSRTLNTGELFF. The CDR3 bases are TGTGCCAGCAGCTCCCGGACCTTGAACACCGGGGAGCTGTTTTTT.

The CDR3 DNA reads as TGTGCCAGCAGCGGACTTCTGGATACGCAGTATTTT. Translated, it gives CASSGLLDTQYF. J is TRBJ2-3 and V is TRBV9; no reliable D call. The CDR3 has 12 residues. CDR1 and CDR2 (germline): SGDLS, YYNGEE. V was cut by 3 bases and J by 6 bases, with 8 bases left in between.

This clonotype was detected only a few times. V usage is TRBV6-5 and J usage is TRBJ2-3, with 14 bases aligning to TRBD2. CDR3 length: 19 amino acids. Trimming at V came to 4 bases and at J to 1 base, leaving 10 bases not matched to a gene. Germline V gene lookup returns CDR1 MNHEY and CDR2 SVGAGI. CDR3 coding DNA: TGTGCCAGCAGTTTAGGGGGGACTAGCGGGAGCGGGGGCACAGATACGCAGTATTTT. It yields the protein CASSLGGTSGSGGTDTQYF.

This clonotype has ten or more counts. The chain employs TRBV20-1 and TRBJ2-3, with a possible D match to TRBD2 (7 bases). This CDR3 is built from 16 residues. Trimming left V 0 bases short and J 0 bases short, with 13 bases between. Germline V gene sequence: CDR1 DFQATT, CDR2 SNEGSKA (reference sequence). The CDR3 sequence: CSARDSAGASTDTQYF. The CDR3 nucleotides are TGCAGTGCTAGAGATTCGGCGGGGGCTAGCACAGATACGCAGTATTTT.

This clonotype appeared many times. In nucleotides, the CDR3 is TGCGCCAGCAGCTTGGGCCAGAATAATTCACCCCTCCACTTT. Translated, it gives CASSLGQNNSPLHF. The chain couples TRBV5-1 to TRBJ1-6; D unresolved. Trimming pared 0 bases from V and 5 bases from J, leaving 6 bases between. Germline V CDR1 and CDR2: SGHRS, YFSETQ. There are 14 residues in the CDR3.

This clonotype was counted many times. CDR3 in DNA: TGTGCCACCAGGGTTTCAAAGGAACAGCCCCAGCATTTT. Its translation is CATRVSKEQPQHF. The V call is TRBV19, the J call TRBJ1-5; TRBD1 is a possible D gene (5 bases). CDR1 is LNHDA, CDR2 SQIVND, per germline (reference sequence). The V and J ends lost 10 bases and 7 bases respectively, with 17 bases between them. The CDR3 extends over 13 amino acids.

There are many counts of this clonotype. CDR3 region: CASRGGQSNQPQHF. The CDR3 DNA is TGTGCCAGCAGGGGCGGACAGAGCAATCAGCCCCAGCATTTT. The chain combines TRBV28 with TRBJ1-5; the D gene is possibly TRBD1 (6 bases). Trimming took off 6 bases at V and 1 base at J, with 10 bases between the two ends. This CDR3 has 14 amino acids. CDR1 is MDHEN and CDR2 is SYDVKM in the germline V gene.

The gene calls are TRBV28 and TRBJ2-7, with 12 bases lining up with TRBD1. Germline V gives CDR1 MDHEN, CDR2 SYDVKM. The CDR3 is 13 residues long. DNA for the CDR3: TGTTATTCGGGGGGACAGGGGGCCGGCGAGCAGTACGTC. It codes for CYSGGQGAGEQYV.

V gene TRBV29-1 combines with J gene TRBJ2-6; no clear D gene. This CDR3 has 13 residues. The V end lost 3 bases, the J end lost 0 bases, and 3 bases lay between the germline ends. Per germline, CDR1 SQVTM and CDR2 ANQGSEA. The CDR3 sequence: CSVDPSGANVLTF. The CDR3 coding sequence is TGCAGCGTTGATCCCTCTGGGGCCAACGTCCTGACTTTC.

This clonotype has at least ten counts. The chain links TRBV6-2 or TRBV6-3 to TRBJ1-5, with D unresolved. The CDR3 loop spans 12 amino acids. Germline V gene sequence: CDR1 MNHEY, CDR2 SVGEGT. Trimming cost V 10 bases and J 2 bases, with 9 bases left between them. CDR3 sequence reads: CATRGGNQPQHF. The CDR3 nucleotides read TGTGCCACCCGTGGCGGCAATCAGCCCCAGCATTTT.

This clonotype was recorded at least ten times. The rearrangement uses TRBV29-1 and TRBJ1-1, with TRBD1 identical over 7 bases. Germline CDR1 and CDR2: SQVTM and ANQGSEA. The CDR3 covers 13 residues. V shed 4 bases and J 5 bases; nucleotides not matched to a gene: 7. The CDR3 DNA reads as TGCAGCGTTGTTCGCCTGGGACAGACTGAAGCTTTCTTT. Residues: CSVVRLGQTEAFF.

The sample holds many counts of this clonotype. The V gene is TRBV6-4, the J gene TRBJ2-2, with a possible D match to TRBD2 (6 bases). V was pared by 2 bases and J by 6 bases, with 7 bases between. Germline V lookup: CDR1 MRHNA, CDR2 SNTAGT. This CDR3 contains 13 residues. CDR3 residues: CASSDGGSGELFF. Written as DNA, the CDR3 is TGTGCCAGCAGTGACGGGGGGTCCGGGGAGCTGTTTTTT.

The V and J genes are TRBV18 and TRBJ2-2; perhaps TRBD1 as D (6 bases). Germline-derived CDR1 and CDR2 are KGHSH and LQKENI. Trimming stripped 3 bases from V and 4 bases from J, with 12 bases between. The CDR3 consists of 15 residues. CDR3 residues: CASSPREDSTGELFF. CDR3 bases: TGTGCCAGCTCACCCAGAGAGGACAGCACCGGGGAGCTGTTTTTT.

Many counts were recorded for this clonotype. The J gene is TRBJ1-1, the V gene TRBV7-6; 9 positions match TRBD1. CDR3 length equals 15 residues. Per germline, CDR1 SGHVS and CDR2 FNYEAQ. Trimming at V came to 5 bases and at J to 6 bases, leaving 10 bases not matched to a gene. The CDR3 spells CASSKGTGFVPEAFF. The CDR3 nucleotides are TGTGCCAGCAGCAAAGGGACAGGGTTCGTACCTGAAGCTTTCTTT.

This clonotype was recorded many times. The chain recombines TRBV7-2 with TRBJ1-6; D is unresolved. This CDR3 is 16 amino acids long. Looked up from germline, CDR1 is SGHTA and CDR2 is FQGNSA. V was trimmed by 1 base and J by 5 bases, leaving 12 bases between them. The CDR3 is CASSLESGYNNSPLHF. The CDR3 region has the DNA TGTGCCAGCAGCTTAGAATCGGGTTACAATAATTCACCCCTCCACTTT.

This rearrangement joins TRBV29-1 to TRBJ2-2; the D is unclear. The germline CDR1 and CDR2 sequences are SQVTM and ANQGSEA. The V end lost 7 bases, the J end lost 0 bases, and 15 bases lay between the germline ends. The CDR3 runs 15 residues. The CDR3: CSALVPNANTGELFF. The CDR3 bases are TGCAGCGCCCTCGTCCCGAACGCGAACACCGGGGAGCTGTTTTTT.